A single TCR beta chain is shown here with its context. Its matching antigen is unknown. These data come from a study of T-cell reconstitution after alpha-beta-depleted transplantation in children. Findings and caveats of the study: By one year post-transplant, T-cell counts and diversity largely arose from T cells that were newly produced. Several hundred expanded graft clones reportedly were the source of alpha-beta T cells about two months after transplant.

Germline V gene sequence: CDR1 SNHLY, CDR2 FYNNEI. The V and J ends lost 7 bases and 4 bases respectively, with 10 bases between them. This CDR3 is 12 amino acids long. A TCRbeta library incorporating unique molecular identifiers was prepared. TCRdb passed the PCR reads through MiXCR, listing each CDR3 protein once. There are a few hundred thousand distinct CDR3 sequences in the sample; about 24% occur only once, and about 5% lies in the top ten. The chain carries TRBV2 and TRBJ2-5; D is perhaps TRBD2 (5 bases). The clonotype was recovered from a female patient between 2 and 15 years old who had a stem cell transplant for congenital amegakaryocytic thrombocytopenia, so the T cells may come from the graft donor. The material was PBMCs, mostly from graft donor cells, obtained 360 days after TCRalphabeta/CD19-depleted stem cell transplant. The CDR3 spells CASTEGRETQYF. CDR3 DNA sequence: TGTGCCAGCACTGAGGGAAGAGAGACCCAGTACTTC. The variable domain in full, with the rest retrieved from reference TRBV2 and TRBJ2-5, is EPEVTQTPSHQVTQMGQEVILRCVPISNHLYFYWYRQILGQKVEFLVSFYNNEISEKSEIFDDQFSVERPDGSNFTLKIRSTKLEDSAMYFCASTEGRETQYFGPGTRLLVL.